The 14 T cell receptor beta chains below come from one sample, sequenced in a study of cytomegalovirus exposure and HLA in healthy donors. The PCR had 60 Vbeta and 13 Jbeta primers. Assay: immunoSEQ multiplex PCR; the TCRdb copy retains only in-frame clones and omits some. The data show about 80,000 clones, approximately 80% seen once. The sample consisted of PBMCs. The receptors shown here come from a man in his forties or fifties in good health and CMV-seropositive.

This clone was recorded only once. V and J are TRBV6-1 and TRBJ1-1; weak D call: TRBD1 (5 bases). V was trimmed by 8 bases and J by 2 bases, leaving 15 bases between them. CDR1 MNHNS and CDR2 SASEGT come from the germline V gene. There are 14 residues in the CDR3. The CDR3 reads CASCNRYANTEAFF. The CDR3 nucleotides read TGTGCCAGCTGTAACAGGTACGCAAACACTGAAGCTTTCTTT.

This clone came up a few times. This chain uses TRBV7-2 with TRBJ2-7; D is unresolved. This CDR3 has 14 amino acids. Trimming took 4 bases from V and 2 from J, leaving 12 bases between them. Germline CDR1 is SGHTA and CDR2 is FQGNSA. In DNA form, the CDR3 reads TGTGCCAGCAGCTCCTACCTAAACCCCTACGAGCAGTACTTC. This translates into CASSSYLNPYEQYF.

This clone was seen a handful of times. The CDR3 sequence is CASSKRLVASYEQYF. The CDR3 DNA follows: TGTGCCAGCAGCAAACGACTAGTCGCATCCTACGAGCAGTACTTC. This rearrangement joins TRBV21-1 to TRBJ2-7; TRBD2, as called in the table, went unchecked against the DNA. TRBV21-1 has pseudogene status. CDR3 length: 15 residues.

The CDR3 loop is CASSVFPLNEQFF. For the CDR3, the DNA is TGTGCCAGTAGCGTCTTCCCCTTAAATGAGCAGTTCTTC. The rearrangement links TRBV19 to TRBJ2-1; D remains ambiguous. Trimming stripped 6 bases from V and 7 bases from J, with 13 bases between. The CDR3 runs 13 residues. Germline lookup yields CDR1 LNHDA and CDR2 SQIVND (reference sequence). Full variable domain (missing parts from reference TRBV19 and TRBJ2-1): DGGITQSPKYLFRKEGQNVTLSCEQNLNHDAMYWYRQDPGQGLRLIYYSQIVNDFQKGDIAEGYSVSREKKESFPLTVTSAQKNPTAFYLCASSVFPLNEQFFGPGTRLTVL.

V is TRBV6-5 and J is TRBJ2-5; a weak D match, TRBD2 (7 bases). The V end lost 4 bases, the J end lost 11 bases, and 23 bases lay between the germline ends. Germline loops: CDR1 MNHEY, CDR2 SVGAGI. The CDR3 sequence is 15 residues long. The DNA of the CDR3 is TGTGCCAGCAGTTTCGACAGGTGGGGGGGGTATGAGCAGTACTTC. This translates into CASSFDRWGGYEQYF.

This clone was seen only once. The J gene is TRBJ2-7, the V gene TRBV6-5; tentatively, D is TRBD2 (6 bases). V was cut by 6 bases and J by 2 bases, with 14 bases left in between. There are 14 residues in the CDR3. The germline gives CDR1 MNHEY, CDR2 SVGAGI. As DNA, the CDR3 is TGTGCCAGCAGCGTCCCCGGGAGAACCTACGAGCAGTACTTC. It yields the protein CASSVPGRTYEQYF.

The chain couples TRBV6-5 to TRBJ2-1; 11 bases match TRBD2. This CDR3 comprises 16 residues. Germline CDR1 reads MNHEY; CDR2 reads SVGAGI. The ends lost 2 bases at V and 3 bases at J; junction bases unmatched: 3. CDR3 loop: CASSYQLAGVYNEQFF. The DNA of the CDR3 is TGTGCCAGCAGTTACCAACTAGCGGGAGTCTACAATGAGCAGTTCTTC.

This clone came up a few times. J is TRBJ2-3 and V is TRBV7-2; D call uncertain. V lost 1 base and J lost 11, with 7 bases in between. Germline CDR1 and CDR2: SGHTA and FQGNSA. The CDR3 extends over 11 amino acids. Written as DNA, the CDR3 is TGTGCCAGCAGCTTAGAGACTGGGCAGTATTTT. Protein product: CASSLETGQYF.

This chain links TRBV5-4 with TRBJ1-2, with D uncertain. Germline V lookup: CDR1 SGHNT, CDR2 YYREEE (reference sequence). The CDR3 totals 13 residues. The germline V and J ends were trimmed by 4 bases and 2 bases, with 9 bases remaining between them. CDR3: CASSNEANYGYTF. The CDR3 coding sequence is TGTGCCAGCAGCAATGAAGCCAACTATGGCTACACCTTC.

V and J are TRBV5-4 and TRBJ2-2; tentative D call: TRBD2 (5 bases). Between the trimmed V and J ends, which lost 4 bases and 5 bases, there was a span of 12 bases. Looked up from germline, CDR1 is SGHNT and CDR2 is YYREEE (reference sequence). The CDR3 runs to 14 residues. Written as DNA, the CDR3 is TGTGCCAGCAGCCCAGCCCCGGGGACCGGGGAGCTGTTTTTT. Translated, it gives CASSPAPGTGELFF.

J is TRBJ1-1 and V is TRBV19; D gene unclear. V was trimmed by 3 bases and J by 0 bases, leaving 17 bases between them. CDR3 length: 17 amino acids. Germline-derived CDR1 and CDR2 are LNHDA and SQIVND (reference sequence). As DNA, the CDR3 is TGTGCCAGTAGTATCGGGAAGGGTAGAAATATGAACACTGAAGCTTTCTTT. Its translation: CASSIGKGRNMNTEAFF.

This clone was seen more than once but under ten times. The chain links TRBV5-1 to TRBJ1-1; perhaps TRBD1 as D (5 bases). Germline CDR1 and CDR2: SGHRS and YFSETQ. V was shortened by 0 bases and J by 1 base, with 7 bases between the two germline ends. The length of the CDR3 is 14 residues. DNA of the CDR3: TGCGCCAGCAGCTTGGACGGGGGGAACACTGAAGCTTTCTTT. This gives the protein CASSLDGGNTEAFF.

This clone has just a few counts. The chain employs TRBV5-8 and TRBJ2-2; D might be TRBD2 (6 bases). CDR3 length: 15 residues. V lost 4 bases and J 4 bases, leaving 14 bases between the germline ends. The germline V gene has CDR1 SGHTS and CDR2 YDEGEE. The CDR3 bases are TGTGCCAGCAGCCTCGGGACTCACGGCACCGGGGAGCTGTTTTTT. This gives the protein CASSLGTHGTGELFF.

The V gene is TRBV15, the J gene TRBJ2-1, with 7 positions matching TRBD2. Trimming cost V 0 bases and J 10 bases; bases outside gene matches: 3. CDR1 is LNHNV, CDR2 YYDKDF, per germline (reference sequence). This CDR3 contains 13 residues. The CDR3 here is CATSRDLREEQFF. The CDR3 nucleotides read TGTGCCACCAGCAGAGATCTGCGGGAGGAGCAGTTCTTC.